This T cell receptor (beta chain) appears in the sequencing data of a study of T-cell memory formation after mild COVID-19. Across the study: Among the donors, TCR clusters were largely specific to each donor.

To note about this clonotype: Its target is not known.

After 5'RACE with constant-segment primers, TCR alpha and TCR beta cDNA libraries carrying sample barcodes and UMIs were obtained. From the 5' RACE reads, TCRdb called clonotypes with MiXCR, one entry per CDR3 protein. This sample carries 400,000 to 550,000 distinct CDR3 sequences, approximately 25% of them seen once, and the ten largest clones take roughly an eighth. Study-wide results and caveats: Contracting CD8+ clones were enriched in EMRA, CD4+ mainly in CM and EM.

This TCR was recovered from an adult woman who had mild COVID-19 (a few samples of this study predate the infection). Cell type and time point are not known. Sequenced material: PBMCs or a T cell subset sorted from them (not recorded which).

CDR3: CSARVGRDLYGYTF. DNA for the CDR3: TGCAGTGCTAGAGTGGGCAGGGATCTCTATGGCTACACCTTC. The chain links TRBV20-1 to TRBJ1-2; tentatively, D is TRBD1 (5 bases). CDR1 and CDR2 from the germline V gene are DFQATT and SNEGSKA (reference sequence). The CDR3 sequence is 14 residues long. Trimming left V 1 base short and J 4 bases short, with 13 bases between.